Listed here are 30 T cell receptor beta chains from one sample, sequenced in a study of blood T cell repertoires in COVID-19. TCRdb's table, derived via immunoSEQ multiplex PCR, lists solely in-frame clones and lacks some. The table has about 460,000 clones, 75% to 90% seen once. The sequencing input was PBMCs or T cells enriched from blood (not recorded which). These receptor sequences come from a woman aged 55-70 years who had recovered from COVID-19.

The chain joins TRBV12-3 or TRBV12-4 to TRBJ2-2, with 9 bases that match TRBD2. V shed 9 bases, J shed 1 base, and the junction held 0 bases outside the gene matches. CDR3 length: 13 amino acids. The CDR3 DNA reads as TGTGCCAGTAGCGGGGGGAACACCGGGGAGCTGTTTTTT. Translating gives CASSGGNTGELFF.

This chain connects TRBV15 to TRBJ1-6; no reliable D call. This CDR3 is built from 15 residues. In germline, CDR1 is LNHNV, CDR2 YYDKDF (reference sequence). V was clipped by 0 bases and J by 4 bases, with 7 bases between them. The CDR3 DNA follows: TGTGCCACCAGCAGAGAGACACTTTATAATTCACCCCTCCACTTT. This sequence encodes CATSRETLYNSPLHF.

The chain recombines TRBV27 with TRBJ1-6, with D uncertain. The CDR3 loop spans 16 amino acids. Trimming shortened V by 0 bases and J by 0 bases, and 6 bases separated the two germline ends. Germline V CDR1 and CDR2: MNHEY, SMNVEV (reference sequence). For the CDR3, the DNA is TGTGCCAGCAGTTTATCGATCAGCTCCTATAATTCACCCCTCCACTTT. Its protein is CASSLSISSYNSPLHF.

CDR3 amino acids: CASRGQGARGEAFF. The CDR3 DNA follows: TGTGCCAGTAGGGGACAGGGGGCGCGGGGTGAAGCTTTCTTT. The chain employs TRBV2 and TRBJ1-1; 12 bases fit TRBD1. V was pared by 9 bases and J by 7 bases, with 9 bases of the junction left unmatched. Germline V gene sequence: CDR1 SNHLY, CDR2 FYNNEI. This CDR3 spans 14 amino acids.

The rearrangement links TRBV5-1 to TRBJ2-5, with 7 bases identical to TRBD1. The V segment lost 4 bases and the J segment 1 base; nucleotides outside the gene matches: 4. The length of the CDR3 is 14 residues. Germline V gives CDR1 SGHRS, CDR2 YFSETQ. The CDR3 coding sequence is TGCGCCAGCAGCGAAGGACAGGTCCAAGAGACCCAGTACTTC. Protein product: CASSEGQVQETQYF.

The gene calls are TRBV7-2 and TRBJ2-5, with 10 bases lining up with TRBD2. The CDR3 consists of 16 residues. The ends lost 4 bases at V and 1 base at J; junction bases unmatched: 6. Germline lookup yields CDR1 SGHTA and CDR2 FQGNSA. This CDR3 is CASSSLAGALQETQYF. For the CDR3, the DNA is TGTGCCAGCAGCTCCCTAGCGGGGGCCCTCCAAGAGACCCAGTACTTC.

V and J are TRBV2 and TRBJ2-6; 7 bases line up with TRBD2. V lost 2 bases to trimming and J lost 2 bases; unmatched junction nucleotides: 0. The length of the CDR3 is 15 residues. Germline V gene data show CDR1 as SNHLY and CDR2 as FYNNEI. The CDR3 reads CASSERGAGANVLTF. Here the CDR3 DNA reads TGTGCCAGCAGTGAACGGGGGGCTGGGGCCAACGTCCTGACTTTC.

In the case of this clone: Other nucleotide sequences from this sample produce the same CDR3. The chain carries TRBV12-3 or TRBV12-4 and TRBJ1-6; the D gene is possibly TRBD1 (5 bases). The V and J ends lost 6 bases and 4 bases respectively, with 7 bases between them. CDR3 length equals 13 residues. The CDR3 sequence is CASSDSYNSPLHF. The CDR3 region has the DNA TGTGCCAGCAGCGACAGTTATAATTCACCCCTCCACTTT.

The rearrangement links TRBV5-1 to TRBJ1-2; D is possibly TRBD1 (6 bases). CDR3 length: 14 amino acids. Germline V gives CDR1 SGHRS, CDR2 YFSETQ. The ends were cut back, 0 bases at V and 2 bases at J, with 8 bases in the middle. The CDR3 nucleotides read TGCGCCAGCAGCTTGGGCGGGGGCAACTATGGCTACACCTTC. Translated: CASSLGGGNYGYTF.

The sample holds one count of this clone. The gene calls are TRBV5-1 and TRBJ2-7; 8 nucleotides line up with TRBD2. Germline-derived CDR1 and CDR2 are SGHRS and YFSETQ. V trimming: 4 bases; J trimming: 0 bases; junction bases outside the gene matches: 9. This CDR3 is 16 amino acids long. The CDR3 here is CASSPGAGVLSYEQYF. CDR3 bases: TGCGCCAGCAGCCCCGGAGCGGGGGTCCTCTCCTACGAGCAGTACTTC.

The genes are TRBV7-7 and TRBJ2-7, with 9 bases that match TRBD1. V shed 1 base and J 3 bases; nucleotides not matched to a gene: 10. Germline CDR1 is SSHAT and CDR2 is FNYEAQ (reference sequence). This CDR3 comprises 17 residues. The CDR3 reads CASSLVYGTGRSYEQYV. Written as DNA, the CDR3 is TGTGCCAGCAGCTTAGTCTACGGGACAGGGAGGAGCTACGAGCAGTACGTC.

A few counts support this clone. The chain is built from TRBV6-5 and TRBJ2-2; D unresolved. The CDR3 is made up of 13 amino acids. The ends were cut back, 0 bases at V and 5 bases at J, with 4 bases in the middle. Per the germline V gene, CDR1 is MNHEY and CDR2 is SVGAGI. The CDR3 DNA is TGTGCCAGCAGTTACTCACGGACCGGGGAGCTGTTTTTT. Translation: CASSYSRTGELFF.

In its sample, this clone was seen once. V is TRBV5-1 and J is TRBJ2-1, with 9 bases that match TRBD2. Germline V lookup: CDR1 SGHRS, CDR2 YFSETQ. Trimming removed 4 bases from V and 6 bases from J; junction bases left unmatched: 8. The CDR3 extends over 15 amino acids. The CDR3 DNA reads as TGCGCCAGCAGCCAAAGCGGGGGGAGGATCAATGAGCAGTTCTTC. It yields the protein CASSQSGGRINEQFF.

The table lists this clone with a count of one. The V gene is TRBV5-3, the J gene TRBJ1-1, with a possible D match to TRBD1 (5 bases). TRBV5-3 is an ORF, and what it does is uncertain. Deletions cut 9 bases from V and 11 bases from J, with 23 bases between. This CDR3 has 13 amino acids. DNA for the CDR3: TGTGCCACCGAACCCCCTCAGGGTTTCTATGCTTTCTTT. Amino acids: CATEPPQGFYAFF.

The V and J genes are TRBV12-5 and TRBJ1-2; perhaps TRBD1 as D (5 bases). Trimming cost V 2 bases and J 7 bases, with 14 bases left between them. This CDR3 has 14 residues. Germline V lookup: CDR1 LGHNT, CDR2 FRNRAP. The CDR3 DNA reads as TGTGCTAGTGGTTTGATCACAGGAGTACGTGGCTACACCTTC. Translation gives CASGLITGVRGYTF.

The chain combines TRBV5-6 with TRBJ1-1; perhaps TRBD1 as D (5 bases). This CDR3 comprises 16 residues. V lost 4 bases to trimming and J lost 4 bases, with 20 bases between them. The V gene's germline CDR1 is SGHDT and CDR2 YYEEEE. CDR3 amino acids: CASSLRTTPQGTEAFF. DNA for the CDR3: TGTGCCAGCAGCCTACGGACGACACCTCAGGGCACTGAAGCTTTCTTT.

The V gene is TRBV19, the J gene TRBJ1-2; D may be TRBD1 (5 bases). V was shortened by 5 bases and J by 8 bases, with 15 bases between the two germline ends. The CDR3 is 13 amino acids. CDR1 and CDR2 from the germline V gene are LNHDA and SQIVND (reference sequence). The CDR3 DNA reads TGTGCCAGTAGTTCGTGGGACTTGGGAGGCTACACCTTC. Amino acids: CASSSWDLGGYTF.

The chain employs TRBV27 and TRBJ2-7, with TRBD1 matching 10 bases. The CDR3 spans 16 residues. Per the germline V gene, CDR1 is MNHEY and CDR2 is SMNVEV (reference sequence). V lost 4 bases and J lost 3; bases outside the gene matches: 9. CDR3 DNA sequence: TGTGCCAGCAGTTCTAAAGGGACAGGGGAAATCTACGAGCAGTACTTC. This sequence encodes CASSSKGTGEIYEQYF.

The chain combines TRBV2 with TRBJ1-6; TRBD1 matches at 9 bases. The J segment lost 8 bases and the V segment lost 5 bases, leaving 4 bases of the junction unmatched. CDR3 length: 14 residues. The germline CDR1 and CDR2 sequences are SNHLY and FYNNEI. The CDR3 coding sequence is TGTGCCAGCAGTACAGGGGGCAGGTATTCACCCCTCCACTTT. This codes for CASSTGGRYSPLHF.

This rearrangement joins TRBV4-1 to TRBJ1-3; the D gene is possibly TRBD1 (5 bases). CDR3 size: 14 residues. The germline V and J ends were trimmed by 1 base and 4 bases, with 8 bases remaining between them. Germline CDR1 and CDR2: MGHRA and YSYEKL. DNA of the CDR3: TGCGCCAGCAGCCAAGGTGGGGCGGGAAACACCATATATTTT. The encoded protein is CASSQGGAGNTIYF.

The chain links TRBV24-1 to TRBJ1-2; 11 bases fit TRBD1. CDR3 length: 13 residues. Germline loops: CDR1 KGHDR, CDR2 SFDVKD. J gave up 7 bases and V 8 bases, and 5 bases lay outside the gene matches. The CDR3, as DNA: TGTGCCACCAATGGACAGGGGGCGAGTGGCTACACCTTC. This encodes CATNGQGASGYTF.

The chain carries TRBV2 and TRBJ1-2; D unresolved. The CDR3 covers 13 residues. V was shortened by 7 bases and J by 6 bases, with 15 bases between the two germline ends. Germline V gene sequence: CDR1 SNHLY, CDR2 FYNNEI. The CDR3 is CASTPRRSDGYTF. The CDR3 nucleotides are TGTGCCAGCACCCCCCGAAGGAGCGATGGCTACACCTTC.

The table lists this clone with a count of one. The chain couples TRBV13 to TRBJ2-1; 10 nucleotides line up with TRBD2. The V gene's germline CDR1 is PRHDT and CDR2 FYEKMQ (reference sequence). Unmatched junction bases numbered 11, after V lost 5 bases and J lost 10 bases. This CDR3 is built from 15 residues. In DNA, the CDR3 is TGTGCCAGCAGCCCCAGGGATAGCGGGGGGCCCGAGCAGTTCTTC. It codes for CASSPRDSGGPEQFF. The whole variable domain, remainder taken from reference TRBV13 and TRBJ2-1, is AAGVIQSPRHLIKEKRETATLKCYPIPRHDTVYWYQQGPGQDPQFLISFYEKMQSDKGSIPDRFSAQQFSDYHSELNMSSLELGDSALYFCASSPRDSGGPEQFFGPGTRLTVL.

The chain links TRBV10-2 to TRBJ1-2; 7 bases are shared with TRBD1. Germline V gives CDR1 WSHSY, CDR2 SAAADI. The V gene end was trimmed by 6 bases and the J gene end by 4 bases; junction bases not matched to a gene: 11. This CDR3 has 15 residues. Here the CDR3 DNA reads TGCGCCAGCAGACCAAATGACAGGGCGTTCTATGGCTACACCTTC. It yields the protein CASRPNDRAFYGYTF.

The chain is built from TRBV4-2 and TRBJ2-1, with TRBD2 identical over 8 bases. Germline V gene lookup returns CDR1 LGHNA and CDR2 YNFKEQ. V lost 3 bases and J lost 10; bases outside the gene matches: 14. This CDR3 comprises 16 residues. Written as DNA, the CDR3 is TGTGCCAGCAGCCATCAAATAACGGGGGGGCGAATAGAGCAGTTCTTC. Its translation: CASSHQITGGRIEQFF.

The rearrangement uses TRBV15 and TRBJ1-2; D is unclear. With 0 bases removed from V and 0 bases from J, the gap between germline ends came to 8 bases. Germline CDR1 is LNHNV and CDR2 is YYDKDF (reference sequence). The CDR3 contains 15 residues. The CDR3 reads CATSREASTNYGYTF. In nucleotides, the CDR3 is TGTGCCACCAGCAGAGAAGCGTCTACTAACTATGGCTACACCTTC.

The chain links TRBV11-3 to TRBJ2-7; the D is unclear. CDR1 and CDR2 (germline): SGHNT, YENEEA. CDR3 length: 13 amino acids. V lost 0 bases, J lost 6 bases, and 9 bases lay in between. The DNA for the CDR3 is TGTGCCAGCAGCTTAGAGTTCATCAGCGAGCAGTACTTC. It yields the protein CASSLEFISEQYF.

The chain has TRBV11-3 and TRBJ2-3; TRBD2 matches at 10 bases. V was pared by 5 bases and J by 6 bases, with 8 bases of the junction left unmatched. CDR3 length equals 15 residues. Germline lookup yields CDR1 SGHNT and CDR2 YENEEA. The DNA for the CDR3 is TGTGCCAGCAGCCAGAAGCGGGGGGGCGGGGATACGCAGTATTTT. Protein: CASSQKRGGGDTQYF.

The table lists this clone with a few counts. The rearrangement links TRBV10-3 to TRBJ1-2; the D gene is possibly TRBD1 (5 bases). Germline values: CDR1 ENHRY, CDR2 SYGVKD. This CDR3 is built from 12 residues. V lost 2 bases and J 5 bases, leaving 6 bases between the germline ends. CDR3: CAISEAGYGYTF. CDR3 in DNA: TGTGCCATCAGTGAGGCAGGGTATGGCTACACCTTC.

The chain is built from TRBV7-9 and TRBJ1-5; the D gene is possibly TRBD1 (6 bases). The V end lost 4 bases, the J end lost 10 bases, and 23 bases lay between the germline ends. CDR3 length equals 16 residues. Germline V gives CDR1 SEHNR, CDR2 FQNEAQ (reference sequence). The CDR3 here is CASSSRGGGGGSPQHF. For the CDR3, the DNA is TGTGCCAGCAGCTCTCGCGGGGGCGGGGGGGGGTCACCCCAGCATTTT.